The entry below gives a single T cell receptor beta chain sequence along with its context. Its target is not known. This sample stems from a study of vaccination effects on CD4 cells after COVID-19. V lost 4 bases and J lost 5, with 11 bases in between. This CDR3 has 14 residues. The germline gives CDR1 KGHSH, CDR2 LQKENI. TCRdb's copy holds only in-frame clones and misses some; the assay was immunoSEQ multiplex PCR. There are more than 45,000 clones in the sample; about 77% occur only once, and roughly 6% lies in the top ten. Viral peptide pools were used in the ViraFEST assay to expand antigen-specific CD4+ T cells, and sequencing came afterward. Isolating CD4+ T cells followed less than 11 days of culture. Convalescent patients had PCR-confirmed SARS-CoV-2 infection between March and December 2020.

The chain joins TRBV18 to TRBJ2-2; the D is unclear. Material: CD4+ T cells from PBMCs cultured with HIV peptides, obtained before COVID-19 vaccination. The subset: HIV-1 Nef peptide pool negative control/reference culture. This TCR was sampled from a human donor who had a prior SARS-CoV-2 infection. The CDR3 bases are TGTGCCAGCTCACTGGGGTTCGGTACCGGGGAGCTGTTTTTT. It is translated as CASSLGFGTGELFF. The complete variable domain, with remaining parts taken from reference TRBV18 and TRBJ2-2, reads NAGVMQNPRHLVRRRGQEARLRCSPMKGHSHVYWYRQLPEEGLKFMVYLQKENIIDESGMPKERFSAEFPKEGPSILRIQQVVRGDSAAYFCASSLGFGTGELFFGEGSRLTVL.